This TCR beta chain is drawn from a study of OX40 agonist ivuxolimab in advanced cancers. The CDR3 contains 13 residues. Germline CDR1 SGHTA, CDR2 FQGNSA. V was cut by 3 bases and J by 0 bases, with 0 bases left in between. To note about this clone: Its antigen is as yet unknown.

Profiled with immunoSEQ multiplex PCR; TCRdb holds only in-frame clones, not every one. The repertoire includes approximately 74,000 clones, about 85% of them detected once, and 2% to 2.5% sits in the top ten. Samples were taken at baseline and on day 1 of cycles 4 and 7. Study-wide findings and caveats: CD8+ T cells (on average) carried more expanded clones than CD4+ T cells. In a subset of nonresponders, normalized T-cell clonal expansion was also low.

The sequenced sample was CD4+ or CD8+ T cells sorted from blood, obtained in a trial of the OX40 agonist ivuxolimab. V usage is TRBV7-2 and J usage is TRBJ2-6; unclear D gene. This sequence was found in an adult with an advanced solid tumor such as melanoma, head and neck, liver or kidney cancer. CDR3 protein: CASSFSGANVLTF. CDR3 DNA: TGTGCCAGCAGCTTCTCTGGGGCCAACGTCCTGACTTTC.